The rows below give T cell receptor beta chains drawn from one sample of a study of blood T cell repertoires in COVID-19. This table comes from immunoSEQ multiplex PCR, and its TCRdb copy is limited to in-frame clones, with some not included. The sample carries a few hundred thousand clones, 80% to 90% recorded once. Specimen: peripheral blood. The receptors were gathered from a middle-aged man with acute or convalescent COVID-19. The CDR3 runs from the conserved cysteine through the conserved F or W. Each record gives: CDR3 DNA, CDR3 protein, V gene, D gene, clone size, J gene. The D gene is left open where the match is weak. A clone size is listed for some rows: how often the clone was seen (once, few, many), or a class if it is expanded.

cdr3_nt: TGCGCCAGCAGCTTGGCCCTCGGGGATGACACTGAAGCTTTCTTT
cdr3_aa: CASSLALGDDTEAFF
v_call: TRBV5-1
d_call: .
clone_size: .
j_call: TRBJ1-1

cdr3_nt: TGTGCCAGCAGCTTGACCAGGACAGGGGTAGTGGGGGAGCAGTACTTC
cdr3_aa: CASSLTRTGVVGEQYF
v_call: TRBV7-9
d_call: TRBD1
clone_size: .
j_call: TRBJ2-7

cdr3_nt: TGTGCCAGCAGAGCGACTTGGACTGAAGCTTTCTTT
cdr3_aa: CASRATWTEAFF
v_call: TRBV6-5
d_call: .
clone_size: .
j_call: TRBJ1-1

cdr3_nt: TGTGCCAGCAGCGTACGACAGGGCTTCTCGCAAGAGACCCAGTACTTC
cdr3_aa: CASSVRQGFSQETQYF
v_call: TRBV9
d_call: TRBD1
clone_size: .
j_call: TRBJ2-5

cdr3_nt: TGTGCCAGCAGGGGACAGGGAACGGGACAAGAGACCCAGTACTTC
cdr3_aa: CASRGQGTGQETQYF
v_call: TRBV6-5
d_call: TRBD1
clone_size: .
j_call: TRBJ2-5

cdr3_nt: TGTGCCAGCTCACACGTGGACATCTACGAGCAGTACTTC
cdr3_aa: CASSHVDIYEQYF
v_call: TRBV18
d_call: .
clone_size: once
j_call: TRBJ2-7

cdr3_nt: TGTGCCAGCAGCCAAGTTTCAGGGGGCGGTGGCTACACCTTC
cdr3_aa: CASSQVSGGGGYTF
v_call: TRBV3-1/TRBV3-2
d_call: TRBD1
clone_size: .
j_call: TRBJ1-2

cdr3_nt: TGCGCCAGCAGCTTGGCTACCTTAGATGGGAACACTGAAGCTTTCTTT
cdr3_aa: CASSLATLDGNTEAFF
v_call: TRBV5-1
d_call: .
clone_size: .
j_call: TRBJ1-1

cdr3_nt: TGTGCCAGCATACTTCCGGGACAGGGGGCAGGGGATGAGCAGTTCTTC
cdr3_aa: CASILPGQGAGDEQFF
v_call: TRBV27
d_call: TRBD1
clone_size: once
j_call: TRBJ2-1

cdr3_nt: TGTGCCAGCAGCCCGCAGGGGCATTGGGGCTACACCTTC
cdr3_aa: CASSPQGHWGYTF
v_call: TRBV7-8
d_call: .
clone_size: many
j_call: TRBJ1-2

cdr3_nt: TGTGCCAGTGGACAGGGCGGCAATCAGCCCCAGCATTTT
cdr3_aa: CASGQGGNQPQHF
v_call: TRBV6-5
d_call: TRBD1
clone_size: .
j_call: TRBJ1-5

cdr3_nt: TGCAGCGCTAGGGGGACAGGGGACGGCAACTATGGCTACACCTTC
cdr3_aa: CSARGTGDGNYGYTF
v_call: TRBV29-1
d_call: TRBD1
clone_size: .
j_call: TRBJ1-2

cdr3_nt: TGTGCCAGCAGCGGCGACAGGAATCAGCCCCAGCATTTT
cdr3_aa: CASSGDRNQPQHF
v_call: TRBV5-6
d_call: .
clone_size: once
j_call: TRBJ1-5

cdr3_nt: TGTGCCAGCTCACCGACAGGGGCGGACTATGGCTACACCTTC
cdr3_aa: CASSPTGADYGYTF
v_call: TRBV18
d_call: TRBD1
clone_size: once
j_call: TRBJ1-2

cdr3_nt: TGTGCCAGCAGACGGGACAGGAACATGAACACTGAAGCTTTCTTT
cdr3_aa: CASRRDRNMNTEAFF
v_call: TRBV27
d_call: TRBD1
clone_size: .
j_call: TRBJ1-1

cdr3_nt: TGTGCCAGCAGCTTTTCCAGGAATAGCAATCAGCCCCAGCATTTT
cdr3_aa: CASSFSRNSNQPQHF
v_call: TRBV7-2
d_call: .
clone_size: .
j_call: TRBJ1-5

cdr3_nt: TGCGCCAGCAGCCCGACCACAGGGGATAACACTGAAGCTTTCTTT
cdr3_aa: CASSPTTGDNTEAFF
v_call: TRBV5-1
d_call: TRBD1
clone_size: .
j_call: TRBJ1-1

cdr3_nt: TGTGCCAGCACTTTCGGGGGGGGCGAAAAACTGTTTTTT
cdr3_aa: CASTFGGGEKLFF
v_call: TRBV25-1
d_call: .
clone_size: .
j_call: TRBJ1-4

cdr3_nt: TGTGCCAGCACAAGGGGGGACAGGGGCCACGAGCAGTACTTC
cdr3_aa: CASTRGDRGHEQYF
v_call: TRBV6-5
d_call: TRBD1
clone_size: .
j_call: TRBJ2-7

cdr3_nt: TGCGCCAGCAGCCAACCGGACAGGGCTAACACTGAAGCTTTCTTT
cdr3_aa: CASSQPDRANTEAFF
v_call: TRBV4-1
d_call: TRBD1
clone_size: .
j_call: TRBJ1-1

cdr3_nt: TGTGCCAGCAGCTCCGGCCTAATCAAACAGACCACTGAAGCTTTCTTT
cdr3_aa: CASSSGLIKQTTEAFF
v_call: TRBV7-6
d_call: .
clone_size: .
j_call: TRBJ1-1

cdr3_nt: TGTGCCAGTAGCGGACAGCCCCGCAATCAGCCCCAGCATTTT
cdr3_aa: CASSGQPRNQPQHF
v_call: TRBV19
d_call: .
clone_size: .
j_call: TRBJ1-5

cdr3_nt: TGTGCCAGCAGCCACTCCGGGACAGGGGTCGGCTACACCTTC
cdr3_aa: CASSHSGTGVGYTF
v_call: TRBV3-1/TRBV3-2
d_call: TRBD1
clone_size: .
j_call: TRBJ1-2

cdr3_nt: TGTGCCAGTAGTCCCGACCCAGCGAGAACTGAAGCTTTCTTT
cdr3_aa: CASSPDPARTEAFF
v_call: TRBV19
d_call: .
clone_size: .
j_call: TRBJ1-1

cdr3_nt: TGTGCCAGCAGTACCGGCGCCGGGACAGCTAACTATGGCTACACCTTC
cdr3_aa: CASSTGAGTANYGYTF
v_call: TRBV27
d_call: TRBD1
clone_size: .
j_call: TRBJ1-2

cdr3_nt: TGTGCCAGCAGGGGGACAGTCAATCAGCCCCAGCATTTT
cdr3_aa: CASRGTVNQPQHF
v_call: TRBV27
d_call: TRBD1
clone_size: .
j_call: TRBJ1-5

cdr3_nt: TGTGCCAGCAGTTATTCGGACAGGGCCTATGGCTACACCTTC
cdr3_aa: CASSYSDRAYGYTF
v_call: TRBV6-5
d_call: TRBD1
clone_size: .
j_call: TRBJ1-2

cdr3_nt: TGTGCCAGCAGCCCCCGTCTAGCGGATATCCAAGAGACCCAGTACTTC
cdr3_aa: CASSPRLADIQETQYF
v_call: TRBV5-4
d_call: TRBD2
clone_size: .
j_call: TRBJ2-5

cdr3_nt: TGTGCCAGCAGTGAGGCGACAGGGGGCTTTGGAAACACCATATATTTT
cdr3_aa: CASSEATGGFGNTIYF
v_call: TRBV6-1
d_call: TRBD1
clone_size: .
j_call: TRBJ1-3

cdr3_nt: TGTGCCAGCAGCGTCGAGAACCCGGGACTAGCGGGGGAGCAGTTCTTC
cdr3_aa: CASSVENPGLAGEQFF
v_call: TRBV9
d_call: TRBD2
clone_size: .
j_call: TRBJ2-1

cdr3_nt: TGCGCCGTCCGACCTGAAGGGGGTTCCTACGAGCAGTACTTC
cdr3_aa: CAVRPEGGSYEQYF
v_call: TRBV10-2
d_call: .
clone_size: once
j_call: TRBJ2-7

cdr3_nt: TGTGCCTGGGTCGGGCTAGCGGGGCGTCTGGAGACCCAGTACTTC
cdr3_aa: CAWVGLAGRLETQYF
v_call: TRBV30
d_call: TRBD2
clone_size: .
j_call: TRBJ2-5

cdr3_nt: TGTGCCAGCACCCGAGTCGGGACTAGCGGGGGGGCCTACAATGAGCAGTTCTTC
cdr3_aa: CASTRVGTSGGAYNEQFF
v_call: TRBV11-2
d_call: TRBD2
clone_size: .
j_call: TRBJ2-1

cdr3_nt: TGTGCCAGTAGTATGGGTATCGGGGGACTTAGCACAGATACGCAGTATTTT
cdr3_aa: CASSMGIGGLSTDTQYF
v_call: TRBV19
d_call: .
clone_size: .
j_call: TRBJ2-3

cdr3_nt: TGTGCCTGGAGTCGGACAGCTAGCAATCAGCCCCAGCATTTT
cdr3_aa: CAWSRTASNQPQHF
v_call: TRBV30
d_call: .
clone_size: .
j_call: TRBJ1-5

cdr3_nt: TGCGCCAGCAGCTTGGACGCGACAAGCCCCTACGAGCAGTACTTC
cdr3_aa: CASSLDATSPYEQYF
v_call: TRBV5-1
d_call: .
clone_size: once
j_call: TRBJ2-7

cdr3_nt: TGTGCCAGCAGCTTGGCCGTGCAACAGGTTATGCCCCAGCATTTT
cdr3_aa: CASSLAVQQVMPQHF
v_call: TRBV5-5
d_call: .
clone_size: once
j_call: TRBJ1-5

cdr3_nt: TGTGCCAGCGGGCGGGGAGACACCGGGGAGCTGTTTTTT
cdr3_aa: CASGRGDTGELFF
v_call: TRBV12-3/TRBV12-4
d_call: .
clone_size: few
j_call: TRBJ2-2

cdr3_nt: TGTGCCAGCGTCCCTTCAACTAATCAGCCCCAGCATTTT
cdr3_aa: CASVPSTNQPQHF
v_call: TRBV6-5
d_call: .
clone_size: .
j_call: TRBJ1-5

cdr3_nt: TGTGCCAGCAGTTATACGGGACAGGCGTCTGAAGCTTTCTTT
cdr3_aa: CASSYTGQASEAFF
v_call: TRBV6-5
d_call: TRBD1
clone_size: .
j_call: TRBJ1-1

cdr3_nt: TGTGCCAGCGGCAGACAGCCACCTTATGGCTACACCTTC
cdr3_aa: CASGRQPPYGYTF
v_call: TRBV6-5
d_call: .
clone_size: .
j_call: TRBJ1-2

cdr3_nt: TGTGCCAGCCGGGAGGGGGACACTGAAGCTTTCTTT
cdr3_aa: CASREGDTEAFF
v_call: TRBV12-3/TRBV12-4
d_call: .
clone_size: .
j_call: TRBJ1-1

cdr3_nt: TGTGCCAGCAGTACCGGGACAGCGAACTCCTACGAGCAGTACTTC
cdr3_aa: CASSTGTANSYEQYF
v_call: TRBV6-6
d_call: TRBD1
clone_size: .
j_call: TRBJ2-7

cdr3_nt: TGTGCCAGCAGCTTAGCGGGTGCAGGGGCGGCTGAAGCTTTCTTT
cdr3_aa: CASSLAGAGAAEAFF
v_call: TRBV7-9
d_call: .
clone_size: .
j_call: TRBJ1-1

cdr3_nt: TGCGCCAGCAGCCTGTGGGACAGTAATGAGCAGTTCTTC
cdr3_aa: CASSLWDSNEQFF
v_call: TRBV5-1
d_call: TRBD1
clone_size: few
j_call: TRBJ2-1

cdr3_nt: TGTGCCAGCAGCTTGGTAGGCCCGGGCTCCTACAATGAGCAGTTCTTC
cdr3_aa: CASSLVGPGSYNEQFF
v_call: TRBV5-8
d_call: .
clone_size: .
j_call: TRBJ2-1

cdr3_nt: TGTGCCAGCAGTCTCGACAGAGGAGTGTACGAGCAGTACTTC
cdr3_aa: CASSLDRGVYEQYF
v_call: TRBV6-5
d_call: .
clone_size: once
j_call: TRBJ2-7

cdr3_nt: TGTGCCAGCTCACCACCGGGACAGGAGGCCGGGGAGCTGTTTTTT
cdr3_aa: CASSPPGQEAGELFF
v_call: TRBV18
d_call: TRBD1
clone_size: .
j_call: TRBJ2-2

cdr3_nt: TGTGCCAGCAGTTCAGGGGCTAGCGGAAACAATGAGCAGTTCTTC
cdr3_aa: CASSSGASGNNEQFF
v_call: TRBV28
d_call: .
clone_size: few
j_call: TRBJ2-1

cdr3_nt: TGTGCCAGCAGCTTAGGACTAGTTTCCTACAATGAGCAGTTCTTC
cdr3_aa: CASSLGLVSYNEQFF
v_call: TRBV5-4
d_call: TRBD2
clone_size: .
j_call: TRBJ2-1

cdr3_nt: TGCAGCGTTGACCCCCGGGGTCACGGACTTGACTACACCTTC
cdr3_aa: CSVDPRGHGLDYTF
v_call: TRBV29-1
d_call: .
clone_size: .
j_call: TRBJ1-2